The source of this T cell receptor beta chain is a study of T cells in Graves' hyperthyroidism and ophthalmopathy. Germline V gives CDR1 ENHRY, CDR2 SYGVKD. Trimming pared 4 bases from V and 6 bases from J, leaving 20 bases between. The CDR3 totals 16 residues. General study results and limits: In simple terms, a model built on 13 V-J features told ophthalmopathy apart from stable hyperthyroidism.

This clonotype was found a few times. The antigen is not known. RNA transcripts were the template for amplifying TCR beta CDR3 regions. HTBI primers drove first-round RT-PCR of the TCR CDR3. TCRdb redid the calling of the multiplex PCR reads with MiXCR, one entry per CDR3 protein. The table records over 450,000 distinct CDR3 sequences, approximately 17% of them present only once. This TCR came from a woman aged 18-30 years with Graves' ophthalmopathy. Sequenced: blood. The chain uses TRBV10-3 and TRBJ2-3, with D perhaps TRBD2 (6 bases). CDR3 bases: TGTGCCATCAGTGGGGGAAGGGACGGAGGGAGTGATACGCAGTATTTT. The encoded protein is CAISGGRDGGSDTQYF.